This T cell receptor beta chain was documented in a study of blood T cell repertoires in COVID-19. This study enrolled people aged about 18 to 95 from roughly 22 US geographic areas. Up to 2 weeks before entering the study, exposed participants had met a COVID-19 case. Measured with immunoSEQ multiplex PCR; TCRdb has only the in-frame clones, and not every one. Among approximately 150,000 clones, roughly 84% were seen once, and the ten largest hold around 5%. With V trimmed by 1 base and J by 7 bases, 0 bases remained unmatched. This CDR3 is built from 13 residues. This chain connects TRBV12-3 or TRBV12-4 to TRBJ2-2; 7 bases line up with TRBD2. This TCR was sampled from an older man who had been exposed to COVID-19. Sequencing used PBMCs or T cells enriched from blood (not recorded which). DNA of the CDR3: TGTGCCAGCAGTTTAGGGGAGGGCGGGGAGCTGTTTTTT. Translating it yields CASSLGEGGELFF.